What follows are 5 T cell receptor beta chains derived from one specimen sequenced in a study of identical twins. TCRdb re-derived calls from the 5' RACE reads in MiXCR, one entry per CDR3 protein. The data hold 1.5 million to 2 million distinct CDR3 sequences, with roughly 35% observed a single time. Sequencing used cord blood. These receptors were obtained from a newborn girl in good health.

The chain links TRBV4-3 to TRBJ2-3, with a possible D match to TRBD1 (5 bases). Trimming took off 2 bases at V and 0 bases at J, with 15 bases between the two ends. The CDR3 contains 17 residues. Germline-derived CDR1 and CDR2 are LGHNA and YSLEER. In nucleotides, the CDR3 is TGCGCCAGCAGCCAATCTACAGGATTTTCTAGCACAGATACGCAGTATTTT. Its translation is CASSQSTGFSSTDTQYF.

The chain joins TRBV7-2 to TRBJ1-1, with 8 bases matching TRBD1. From germline, CDR1 is SGHTA and CDR2 FQGNSA. The CDR3 covers 15 residues. V lost 2 bases, J lost 1 base, and 3 bases stayed unmatched. The CDR3 loop reads CASSLRDRWNTEAFF. The CDR3 DNA follows: TGTGCCAGCAGCTTAAGGGACAGGTGGAACACTGAAGCTTTCTTT.

The rearrangement joins TRBV6-2 or TRBV6-3 to TRBJ2-7; D is uncertain. In germline, CDR1 is MNHEY, CDR2 SVGEGT. This CDR3 is built from 11 residues. Trimming removed 5 bases at V and 6 bases at J, with 8 bases between. CDR3: CASSHGIEQYF. The CDR3 coding sequence is TGTGCCAGCAGTCACGGCATCGAGCAGTACTTC.

Turning to this clonotype: This clone may be a read error of a much larger clone one base away. The rearrangement links TRBV5-1 to TRBJ2-7; D unclear. This CDR3 contains 14 residues. Per germline, CDR1 SGHRS and CDR2 YFSETQ. V lost 3 bases, J lost 7 bases, and 17 bases lay in between. This chain's CDR3 is CASSSDGSYNEQYF. Written as DNA, the CDR3 is TGCGCCAGCAGCTCCGACGGCTCCTACAATGAGCAGTACTTC.

This clonotype has only a few counts. The chain uses TRBV2 and TRBJ2-2; D not resolved. CDR1 SNHLY and CDR2 FYNNEI come from the germline V gene. The CDR3 contains 11 residues. V was cut by 2 bases and J by 7 bases, with 2 bases left in between. The CDR3 spells CASSEYGELFF. The CDR3 DNA is TGTGCCAGCAGTGAATACGGGGAGCTGTTTTTT.